The clone carrying this TCR beta chain was recorded a few times. The sample belongs to a study of identical twins. TCRdb re-derived calls from the 5' RACE reads in MiXCR, one entry per CDR3 protein. This table holds hundreds of thousands of distinct CDR3 sequences, 21% found once. The CDR3 sequence is 13 residues long. Deletions cut 6 bases from V and 4 bases from J, with 13 bases between. CDR1 is DFQATT, CDR2 SNEGSKA, per germline (reference sequence). These same data were also listed under a study on T cells expressing NK-cell markers. That work contributes: CD8+ T cells in more than five donors included dominant NKG2C+ clonotypes at roughly 1.0-8%.

The chain couples TRBV20-1 to TRBJ1-5; perhaps TRBD1 as D (5 bases). Sequencing used PBMCs. The TCR comes from a woman in her late teens or twenties in good health. The CDR3 spells CSAKGRNNQPQHF. CDR3 in DNA: TGCAGTGCCAAGGGACGGAATAATCAGCCCCAGCATTTT.